Given below is one T cell receptor (beta chain) in context. This record comes from a study of T cell changes during pregnancy in multiple sclerosis. The protocol was immunoSEQ multiplex PCR, while the TCRdb copy is restricted to in-frame clones and leaves out a portion. The sample lists around 70,000 clones, 80% to 95% occurring once. The CDR3 covers 15 residues. V shed 5 bases and J shed 5 bases, with 18 bases lying between them. In germline, CDR1 is SEHNR, CDR2 FQNEAQ (reference sequence). The TCR comes from a female donor with multiple sclerosis, enrolled in a pregnancy study. The V and J genes are TRBV7-9 and TRBJ2-5, with D possibly matching TRBD1 (5 bases). Sequenced here: peripheral blood, sampled before pregnancy. In DNA, the CDR3 is TGTGCCAGCAGCCCCCAGGGCACCGACGGGGAGACCCAGTACTTC. Translating it yields CASSPQGTDGETQYF.